A selection of T cell receptor beta chains follows, all from one sample in a study of blood T cell repertoires in COVID-19. Sequencing used immunoSEQ multiplex PCR; TCRdb keeps in-frame clones, though not all of them. The table lists around 260,000 clones, around 80% of them singletons. The specimen sequenced was PBMCs or T cells enriched from blood (not recorded which). These receptors came from a young man with acute COVID-19. CDR3s include the opening cysteine and the closing phenylalanine or tryptophan. The D gene is left open where the match is weak. Rows give clone size only sometimes, using once, few, many, or a class for an expanded clone.

j_call | cdr3_length | d_call | v_call | clone_size | cdr3_nt | cdr3_aa
TRBJ1-2 | 16 | NA | TRBV27 | few | TGTGCCAGCAGTTTATCGAGGACAGCGGCTAACTATGGCTACACCTTC | CASSLSRTAANYGYTF
TRBJ1-4 | 13 | NA | TRBV11-2 | NA | TGTGCCAGCAGCCCCGGGGGGGCAGAAAAACTGTTTTTT | CASSPGGAEKLFF
TRBJ2-2 | 17 | TRBD2 | TRBV7-3 | NA | TGTGCCAGCAGCTCCCAGTCCCTAGCGGGGGGCACCGGGGAGCTGTTTTTT | CASSSQSLAGGTGELFF
TRBJ2-3 | 18 | TRBD2 | TRBV19 | NA | TGTGCCAGTAGTGGTCGGGCTAGCGGGGCCGCTAGCACAGATACGCAGTATTTT | CASSGRASGAASTDTQYF
TRBJ1-1 | 13 | NA | TRBV5-4 | NA | TGTGCCAGCAGCCCGTCTAATGAGCGGGAGGCTTTCTTT | CASSPSNEREAFF
TRBJ2-1 | 17 | TRBD2 | TRBV2 | NA | TGTGCCAGCAGTGAAAGAGGAGCGGGGGGGGTATACAATGAGCAGTTCTTC | CASSERGAGGVYNEQFF
TRBJ1-4 | 12 | NA | TRBV12-3/TRBV12-4 | NA | TGTGCCAGCAGTTTAGCCGACATGAGACTGTTTTTT | CASSLADMRLFF
TRBJ1-1 | 15 | NA | TRBV7-3 | few | TGTGCCAGCAGACTACAAATTCCGGGAATCTATGAAGCTTTCTTT | CASRLQIPGIYEAFF
TRBJ1-6 | 13 | NA | TRBV7-6 | NA | TGTGCCAGCAGCCGACCGGGTAATTCACCCCTCCACTTT | CASSRPGNSPLHF
TRBJ2-2 | 15 | NA | TRBV19 | NA | TGTGCCAGTAGCCCGGGACATATGAACACCGGGGAGCTGTTTTTT | CASSPGHMNTGELFF
TRBJ2-2 | 18 | NA | TRBV15 | few | TGTGCCACCAGCTCCAAAGGGGCAGGGCCCACGAACACCGGGGAGCTGTTTTTT | CATSSKGAGPTNTGELFF